This TCR beta chain was captured in a study of blood T cell repertoires in COVID-19 (TCRdb year 2020). About the study as a whole: Samples from collaborators originated in the United States, Italy and Spain and spanned both the acute and convalescent phases of COVID-19. The prospective study material was composed of cDNA or gDNA derived from T cells, B-cell-depleted T cells, or PBMCs. Subjects who had been exposed to COVID-19, were actively infected with it, or had recovered from it provided the deeply sampled blood TCRbeta repertoires that made up the dataset. A freely available public database, intended as a resource for researchers studying the immune response to SARS-CoV-2, is where the repertoires were released. Samples were obtained from the ongoing ImmuneRACE study (first 160 participants) and from 950 to 1,500 subjects provided by 6 global collaborators. The sample metadata nearly always contained a de-identified subject ID, COVID-19 status, age in years and sex. Where HLA class I and class II types were available, the types were taken from metadata supplied by the sample provider, not from assay-based typing.

Germline trimming amounts to 4 bases on V and 7 bases on J, with 5 as the count of junction bases outside the gene matches. The germline V gene supplies CDR1 SGHRS and CDR2 YFSETQ. The CDR3 spans 13 residues, from the cysteine through the phenylalanine. The retained sequence is limited to the CDR3, 39 bases, with the frame set at the first base. Participants in the prospective study were aged about 18 to 89 years, lived in more than 20 United States geographic areas, and enrolled through a virtual design. In the prospective study, cohorts were assigned on the basis of participant-reported clinical history obtained from a screening survey and a study questionnaire. In the prospective study, mobile phlebotomists collected whole blood, serum and a nasopharyngeal or oropharyngeal swab from each participant. Additional blood draws and questionnaires over an approximately two-month period could optionally be provided by prospective study participants. Before DNA extraction, prospective study blood samples were shipped either frozen or at room temperature.

Of note for this clone: Its antigen target is currently unknown. The input lacks base qualities; no much larger clone sits a single base away.

The research as a whole found: The amount of clinical and demographic metadata varied by source and participant and was provided uncurated.

TCRbeta CDR3 regions were amplified from genomic DNA by means of the immunoSEQ Assay, a bias-controlled multiplex PCR. Regarding the original processing steps: Nucleated cell counts per sample were estimated from amplification of reference gene primers within the assay. Sequence reads were collapsed and filtered to measure the absolute abundance of every unique TCRbeta CDR3 rearrangement. Productive Simpson clonality was computed per sample as the square root of Simpson's diversity index over productive rearrangements. TCRdb's version of the immuneACCESS table is confined to in-frame rearrangements and falls short of the full clone set. An unresolved V gene accounts for under half of the shortfall where checked; the remainder is of unknown origin. The V and J calls and the clone size are those of that table, but D and trimming were determined from the DNA. For this sample the table gives a few hundred thousand clones, of which 65% to 90% were detected only once. The top ten constitute 3.5% to 4% of the sample.

The receptor comes from a woman aged 35 to 49 with acute COVID-19. Sequencing was carried out using PBMCs or T cells enriched from blood (not recorded which). Recombination connected TRBV5-1 to TRBJ2-7, and 10 junctional nucleotides match TRBD1. The encoded CDR3 is CASSRQGAEEQYF. The DNA sequence reads TGCGCCAGCAGCAGACAGGGGGCTGAGGAGCAGTACTTC.